A selection of T cell receptor beta chains follows, all from one sample in a study of cytomegalovirus exposure and HLA in healthy donors. The method was immunoSEQ multiplex PCR; TCRdb's version includes in-frame clones alone and lacks a portion of them. The sample comprises about 120,000 clones, roughly three quarters of which are singletons, and around 1.5% rests with the top ten. Specimen: PBMCs. The origin of the receptors is a woman between 18 and 29 years old in good health and CMV-seronegative. Both conserved end residues are part of each CDR3. Each record gives: clone size, D gene, J gene, V gene, CDR3 DNA, CDR3 protein. A D gene is named only where the DNA matches it firmly. Clone size is shown for a subset of rows, as once, few, many or a class of expanded clone.

size: .
D: .
J: TRBJ1-2
V: TRBV6-1
DNA: TGTGCCAGCTCGTTTACTAACTATGGCTACACCTTC
CDR3: CASSFTNYGYTF

size: .
D: .
J: TRBJ1-1
V: TRBV29-1
DNA: TGCAGCGTGGGTGGACAGAACACTGAAGCTTTCTTT
CDR3: CSVGGQNTEAFF

size: .
D: .
J: TRBJ1-3
V: TRBV9
DNA: TGTGCCAGCAGCGTGAGGGCAGGTGGAGAGTGGACTGGAAACACCATATATTTT
CDR3: CASSVRAGGEWTGNTIYF

size: .
D: .
J: TRBJ1-4
V: TRBV28
DNA: TGTGCCAGCAGAACGGACAGTCCACGAGTCGGAGGAAATGAAAAACTGTTTTTT
CDR3: CASRTDSPRVGGNEKLFF

size: .
D: TRBD1
J: TRBJ2-6
V: TRBV5-4
DNA: TGTGCCAGCAGTCTACCCGGGACAGGGGGCAGTGGGGCCAACGTCCTGACTTTC
CDR3: CASSLPGTGGSGANVLTF

size: .
D: .
J: TRBJ1-6
V: TRBV28
DNA: TGTGCCAGCAGTTCTCAGGCGCACAGCTCCTATAATTCACCCCTCCACTTT
CDR3: CASSSQAHSSYNSPLHF

size: once
D: TRBD1
J: TRBJ1-1
V: TRBV10-1
DNA: TGCGCCAGCAGTGGGACAGGGGCCGTGGGGACTGAAGCTTTCTTT
CDR3: CASSGTGAVGTEAFF

size: .
D: TRBD1
J: TRBJ1-1
V: TRBV28
DNA: TGTGCCAGCAGTTTGGGGACAGGGTCCATGAACACTGAAGCTTTCTTT
CDR3: CASSLGTGSMNTEAFF

size: .
D: TRBD1
J: TRBJ1-4
V: TRBV5-1
DNA: TGCGCCAGCAGCCCTCAGACAGGGGATCGTGAAAAACTGTTTTTT
CDR3: CASSPQTGDREKLFF

size: .
D: .
J: TRBJ2-7
V: TRBV11-3
DNA: TGTGCCAGCAGCTTAAGTACCTCCGGGAGCTCGAGGGAGCAGTACTTC
CDR3: CASSLSTSGSSREQYF

size: .
D: .
J: TRBJ2-2
V: TRBV2
DNA: TGTGCCAGCAGTGTTGGCCAATCTACCGGGGAGCTGTTTTTT
CDR3: CASSVGQSTGELFF

size: .
D: TRBD2
J: TRBJ2-5
V: TRBV28
DNA: TGTGCCAGCAGTCCCCGGGGGGTAGCACAAGAGACCCAGTACTTC
CDR3: CASSPRGVAQETQYF

size: .
D: .
J: TRBJ1-2
V: TRBV5-1
DNA: TGCGCCAGCACCCCCGCGGGACTATTGAACTATGGCTACACCTTC
CDR3: CASTPAGLLNYGYTF

size: few
D: .
J: TRBJ2-7
V: TRBV5-1
DNA: TGCGCCAGCAGCCCGGGACACGTAACTCCCTACGAGCAGTACTTC
CDR3: CASSPGHVTPYEQYF

size: .
D: .
J: TRBJ1-1
V: TRBV13
DNA: TGTGCCAGCAGCTTAGGCAAGCCGGGGAAGAACACTGAAGCTTTCTTT
CDR3: CASSLGKPGKNTEAFF

size: .
D: TRBD1
J: TRBJ1-5
V: TRBV5-6
DNA: TGTGCCAGCAGCTTGCACCCGGGACAGGGACAGCCCCAGCATTTT
CDR3: CASSLHPGQGQPQHF

size: .
D: .
J: TRBJ2-7
V: TRBV7-9
DNA: TGTGCCAGCAGCTTAGCAGGGGGTGGCTACGAGCAGTACTTC
CDR3: CASSLAGGGYEQYF

size: once
D: .
J: TRBJ1-1
V: TRBV30
DNA: TGTGCCTGGAACCCGGGGGTTGGGAACACTGAAGCTTTCTTT
CDR3: CAWNPGVGNTEAFF

size: few
D: TRBD1
J: TRBJ1-1
V: TRBV10-3
DNA: TGTGCCATCAGTGCAGATACACAGGGGAGGAACACTGAAGCTTTCTTT
CDR3: CAISADTQGRNTEAFF

size: few
D: .
J: TRBJ1-1
V: TRBV30
DNA: TGTGCCTGGAGTGTACGGCAGGGTCGGACTGAAGCTTTCTTT
CDR3: CAWSVRQGRTEAFF

size: once
D: .
J: TRBJ2-3
V: TRBV5-1
DNA: TGCGCCAGCAGCTTACTACCAGATACGCAGTATTTT
CDR3: CASSLLPDTQYF

size: .
D: .
J: TRBJ1-4
V: TRBV28
DNA: TGTGCCAGCAGTCCCAACCCGACAGGTTTTAATGAAAAACTGTTTTTT
CDR3: CASSPNPTGFNEKLFF

size: .
D: .
J: TRBJ1-2
V: TRBV11-2
DNA: TGTGCCAGCAGCTTAGGTCCGGCAGGCACTAACTATGGCTACACCTTC
CDR3: CASSLGPAGTNYGYTF

size: .
D: .
J: TRBJ1-1
V: TRBV25-1
DNA: TGTGCCAGCAGTGAATATAACGGACAGAATGAAGCTTTCTTT
CDR3: CASSEYNGQNEAFF

size: .
D: .
J: TRBJ1-4
V: TRBV27
DNA: TGTGCCAGCAGTCCGTCGGGGGGGCGAGAAAAACTGTTTTTT
CDR3: CASSPSGGREKLFF

size: .
D: TRBD1
J: TRBJ2-7
V: TRBV9
DNA: TGTGCCAGCAGCCCCAAATCCGGACAGGGCCCAGCCCACGAGCAGTACTTC
CDR3: CASSPKSGQGPAHEQYF

size: .
D: TRBD1
J: TRBJ1-1
V: TRBV10-3
DNA: TGTGCCATCAGTGATATGGGCAGGGGGCGGTCTGAAGCTTTCTTT
CDR3: CAISDMGRGRSEAFF

size: .
D: TRBD2
J: TRBJ2-5
V: TRBV5-1
DNA: TGCGCCAGCAGCTTGGAACTAGCGGGGGGATGGGAGACCCAGTACTTC
CDR3: CASSLELAGGWETQYF

size: .
D: TRBD1
J: TRBJ1-1
V: TRBV28
DNA: TGTGCCAGCAGCCTAGGACAGGGCGACACTGAAGCTTTCTTT
CDR3: CASSLGQGDTEAFF

size: .
D: TRBD1
J: TRBJ2-2
V: TRBV6-1
DNA: TGTGCCAGCAGTGGCGGCGGACAGGGTTTTCCCGGGGAGCTGTTTTTT
CDR3: CASSGGGQGFPGELFF

size: .
D: TRBD1
J: TRBJ2-7
V: TRBV9
DNA: TGTGCCAGCAGGAAGGGACAGGGGAGTCACGAGCAGTACTTC
CDR3: CASRKGQGSHEQYF

size: few
D: .
J: TRBJ1-1
V: TRBV6-1
DNA: TGTGCCAGCAGTGAATGGAGAGGGATGAACACTGAAGCTTTCTTT
CDR3: CASSEWRGMNTEAFF

size: .
D: .
J: TRBJ1-1
V: TRBV28
DNA: TGTGCCAGCAGTGTCCGGGACAACTACCCAGGAGCTTTCTTT
CDR3: CASSVRDNYPGAFF

size: .
D: .
J: TRBJ2-4
V: TRBV19
DNA: TGTGCCAGTAGTATAGCACAGGGCAAAAACATTCAGTACTTC
CDR3: CASSIAQGKNIQYF

size: few
D: TRBD2
J: TRBJ2-2
V: TRBV5-4
DNA: TGTGCCAGCAGCCCCCGACTAGCGGGGGGCGGGGAGCTGTTTTTT
CDR3: CASSPRLAGGGELFF

size: few
D: TRBD1
J: TRBJ1-1
V: TRBV4-1
DNA: TGCGCCAGCAGCCTAGGGGAGGACAGGGGGCCCATTGGGGGAACTGAAGCTTTCTTT
CDR3: CASSLGEDRGPIGGTEAFF

size: few
D: .
J: TRBJ2-7
V: TRBV5-5
DNA: TGTGCCAGCAGCTTGGGAACGGGGCAGTACTTC
CDR3: CASSLGTGQYF

size: .
D: TRBD1
J: TRBJ1-1
V: TRBV5-1
DNA: TGCGCCAGCAGCAGAGGGACAGGGACCACTGAAGCTTTCTTT
CDR3: CASSRGTGTTEAFF

size: few
D: .
J: TRBJ1-2
V: TRBV27
DNA: TGTGCCAGCAGTTTATTCCAGGGCGTCTATGGCTACACCTTC
CDR3: CASSLFQGVYGYTF

size: .
D: TRBD1
J: TRBJ2-7
V: TRBV29-1
DNA: TGCAGCGTTGAAGTCAAGGGACAGTTACCCTCCTACGAGCAGTACTTC
CDR3: CSVEVKGQLPSYEQYF

size: .
D: TRBD1
J: TRBJ2-7
V: TRBV7-9
DNA: TGTGCCAGCAGCTTAGTTTCCGGACAGGGGTCGCCCTACGAGCAGTACTTC
CDR3: CASSLVSGQGSPYEQYF

size: .
D: TRBD1
J: TRBJ1-2
V: TRBV7-4
DNA: TGTGCCAGCAGTCTTCAACTACGACAGGGTGGTGGCTACACCTTC
CDR3: CASSLQLRQGGGYTF

size: once
D: TRBD1
J: TRBJ1-2
V: TRBV2
DNA: TGTGCCAGCACGCAGGACAGGAGTGGCTACACCTTC
CDR3: CASTQDRSGYTF

size: .
D: .
J: TRBJ2-3
V: TRBV4-1
DNA: TGCGCCAGCAGCCAGGAACCCGGACAGACCACAGATACGCAGTATTTT
CDR3: CASSQEPGQTTDTQYF

size: few
D: .
J: TRBJ1-2
V: TRBV6-5
DNA: TGTGCCAGCAGTTACGAGGGAAACTATGGCTACACCTTC
CDR3: CASSYEGNYGYTF

size: .
D: .
J: TRBJ2-2
V: TRBV7-9
DNA: TGTGCCAGCAGCTTTTCCAGGGGTAACACCGGGGAGCTGTTTTTT
CDR3: CASSFSRGNTGELFF

size: .
D: .
J: TRBJ1-1
V: TRBV27
DNA: TGTGCCAGCAGCCTCCTTACAGGGAGAGGAGACACTGAAGCTTTCTTT
CDR3: CASSLLTGRGDTEAFF

size: .
D: TRBD1
J: TRBJ2-7
V: TRBV7-6
DNA: TGTGCCGCCAGGGGGATCATCTACGAGCAGTACTTC
CDR3: CAARGIIYEQYF

size: .
D: TRBD1
J: TRBJ2-7
V: TRBV4-1
DNA: TGCGCCAGCAGCCAAGACAGGGGGATTCGCGAGCAGTACTTC
CDR3: CASSQDRGIREQYF

size: .
D: .
J: TRBJ1-5
V: TRBV19
DNA: TGTGCCAGTAGTAGACAGAGGGGGCAGCCCCAGCATTTT
CDR3: CASSRQRGQPQHF

size: .
D: .
J: TRBJ1-2
V: TRBV28
DNA: TGTGCCAGCCAACAGGGACGCTATGGCTACACCTTC
CDR3: CASQQGRYGYTF

size: .
D: TRBD1
J: TRBJ1-1
V: TRBV12-5
DNA: TGTGCTAGTGGTTTGGTAGGGGACAGGCTTACCATGAACACTGAAGCTTTCTTT
CDR3: CASGLVGDRLTMNTEAFF

size: .
D: TRBD1
J: TRBJ1-1
V: TRBV6-5
DNA: TGTGCCAGCAGCCCCAGGGGGCGGGAGACTGAAGCTTTCTTT
CDR3: CASSPRGRETEAFF

size: .
D: .
J: TRBJ1-2
V: TRBV30
DNA: TGTGCCTGGAGACCTACAGAATATGGCTACACCTTC
CDR3: CAWRPTEYGYTF

size: .
D: TRBD1
J: TRBJ1-6
V: TRBV11-2
DNA: TGTGCCAGCAGCCCGGACAGGGGAAGGTCACCCCTCCACTTT
CDR3: CASSPDRGRSPLHF

size: .
D: .
J: TRBJ1-1
V: TRBV6-5
DNA: TGCGCCAGCAGCCTCCTGACAGTCAACACTGAAGCTTTCTTT
CDR3: CASSLLTVNTEAFF

size: .
D: TRBD1
J: TRBJ1-4
V: TRBV10-1
DNA: TGCGCCAGCAGCTCCCGGACAGGGGGTGAAAAACTGTTTTTT
CDR3: CASSSRTGGEKLFF

size: .
D: TRBD1
J: TRBJ2-7
V: TRBV5-1
DNA: TGCGCCAGCAGCTTGGGGCAGGGGGCCTTAAGCGAGCAGTACTTC
CDR3: CASSLGQGALSEQYF

size: .
D: .
J: TRBJ1-1
V: TRBV4-1
DNA: TGCGCCAGCAGCCAATACCCCACAGGTGGGAACACTGAAGCTTTCTTT
CDR3: CASSQYPTGGNTEAFF

size: .
D: .
J: TRBJ1-1
V: TRBV5-1
DNA: TGCGCCAGCAGCCCGCTACAGGGCATGAACACTGAAGCTTTCTTT
CDR3: CASSPLQGMNTEAFF